Listed here are 10 T cell receptor beta chains from one sample, sequenced in a study of blood T cell repertoires in COVID-19. Assay used: immunoSEQ multiplex PCR; TCRdb lists only in-frame clones, some missing. The sample lists 300,000 or so clones; just under 90% were seen once. Sequencing was performed on PBMCs or T cells enriched from blood (not recorded which). The receptors originated from a woman in her fifties or sixties who had been exposed to COVID-19.

In its sample, this clone was seen once. The V and J genes are TRBV11-2 and TRBJ2-2, with D perhaps matching TRBD1 (5 bases). This CDR3 has 15 residues. From germline, CDR1 is SGHAT and CDR2 FQNNGV. V lost 5 bases and J 2 bases, leaving 12 bases between the germline ends. The CDR3 coding sequence is TGTGCCAGCAGCCAGAGGACAACCAACACCGGGGAGCTGTTTTTT. It encodes CASSQRTTNTGELFF.

This chain joins TRBV18 and TRBJ1-2, with D tentatively TRBD1 (5 bases). Germline V gene data show CDR1 as KGHSH and CDR2 as LQKENI. Trimming shortened V by 1 base and J by 2 bases, and 11 bases separated the two germline ends. CDR3 length: 15 residues. CDR3 DNA sequence: TGTGCCAGCTCACCACAATTTGGACAAAACTATGGCTACACCTTC. Protein: CASSPQFGQNYGYTF.

This chain connects TRBV28 to TRBJ1-6; D gene unclear. Trimming took off 4 bases at V and 0 bases at J, with 13 bases between the two ends. The CDR3 runs 17 residues. Germline V gives CDR1 MDHEN, CDR2 SYDVKM. The CDR3 bases are TGTGCCAGCAGTTGGGAGGTAGGCGGCTCCTATAATTCACCCCTCCACTTT. It encodes CASSWEVGGSYNSPLHF.

This clone has a handful of counts. V gene TRBV30 combines with J gene TRBJ2-3; 10 bases are shared with TRBD1. The CDR3 is 15 residues long. Germline V gives CDR1 GTSNPN, CDR2 SVGIG (reference sequence). The ends lost 3 bases at V and 6 bases at J; junction bases unmatched: 9. CDR3 sequence (DNA): TGTGCCTGGAGGTCAGGGACAGGGGTCGGGGATACGCAGTATTTT. It codes for CAWRSGTGVGDTQYF.

About this clone: Other DNA sequences in the same sample also yield this CDR3. The chain recombines TRBV5-1 with TRBJ1-2, with 9 bases matching TRBD1. The CDR3 extends over 13 amino acids. V lost 0 bases and J lost 6; bases outside the gene matches: 0. Germline V gives CDR1 SGHRS, CDR2 YFSETQ. The CDR3: CASSLGTGDGYTF. In DNA form, the CDR3 reads TGCGCCAGCAGCTTGGGGACAGGGGATGGCTACACCTTC.

The chain couples TRBV4-1 to TRBJ2-5, with a weak D call TRBD1 (5 bases). The V end was cut by 1 base, the J end by 4 bases, with 16 bases between. The germline V gene encodes CDR1 MGHRA and CDR2 YSYEKL. The CDR3 extends over 16 amino acids. The CDR3 nucleotides read TGCGCCAGCAGCCAAGCAGGGTTTTCGGTTCTAGAGACCCAGTACTTC. Residues: CASSQAGFSVLETQYF.

The V and J genes are TRBV7-6 and TRBJ2-1; a possible D gene is TRBD1 (6 bases). V lost 2 bases and J 8 bases, leaving 10 bases between the germline ends. In germline, CDR1 is SGHVS, CDR2 FNYEAQ. This CDR3 is built from 13 residues. The CDR3 sequence is CASSLRGFDEQFF. The CDR3 DNA reads as TGTGCCAGCAGCTTAAGGGGGTTTGATGAGCAGTTCTTC.

The chain couples TRBV4-1 to TRBJ1-6, with 7 bases fitting TRBD1. Trimming took 3 bases from V and 5 from J; bases not matched to a gene: 4. Germline lookup yields CDR1 MGHRA and CDR2 YSYEKL. CDR3 size: 15 residues. The CDR3 here is CASSQSQGDNSPLHF. CDR3 nucleotide sequence: TGCGCCAGCAGCCAGTCCCAGGGGGATAATTCACCCCTCCACTTT.

V gene TRBV24-1 combines with J gene TRBJ1-4; D unresolved. Germline-derived CDR1 and CDR2 are KGHDR and SFDVKD. V was shortened by 2 bases and J by 1 base, with 16 bases between the two germline ends. The CDR3 runs to 18 residues. CDR3 coding DNA: TGTGCCACCAGTGATTCGGCGACACCTGAGGGAACTAATGAAAAACTGTTTTTT. This codes for CATSDSATPEGTNEKLFF.

The gene calls are TRBV11-2 and TRBJ1-4; 7 bases fit TRBD1. J gave up 3 bases and V 3 bases, and 4 bases lay outside the gene matches. Germline V gene lookup returns CDR1 SGHAT and CDR2 FQNNGV. The CDR3 is 15 amino acids. In nucleotides, the CDR3 is TGTGCCAGCAGCTTGGGACAGTTGGCTAATGAAAAACTGTTTTTT. Translated, it gives CASSLGQLANEKLFF.